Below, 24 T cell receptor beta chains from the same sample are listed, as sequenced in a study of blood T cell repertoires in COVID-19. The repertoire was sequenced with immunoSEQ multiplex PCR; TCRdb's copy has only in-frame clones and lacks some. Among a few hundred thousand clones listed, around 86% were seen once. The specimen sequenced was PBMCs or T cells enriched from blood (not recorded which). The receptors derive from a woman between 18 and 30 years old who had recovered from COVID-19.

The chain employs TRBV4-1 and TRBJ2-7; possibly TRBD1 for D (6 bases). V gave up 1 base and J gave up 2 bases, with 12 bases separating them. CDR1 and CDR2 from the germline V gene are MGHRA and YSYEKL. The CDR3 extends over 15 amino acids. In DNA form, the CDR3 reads TGCGCCAGCAGCCAAGCGCCAGGGGAAACCTACGAGCAGTACTTC. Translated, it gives CASSQAPGETYEQYF.

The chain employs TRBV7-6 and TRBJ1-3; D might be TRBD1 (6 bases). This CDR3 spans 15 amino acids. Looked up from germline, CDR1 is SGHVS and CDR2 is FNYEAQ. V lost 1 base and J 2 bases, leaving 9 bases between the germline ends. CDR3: CASSLGAGAGNTIYF. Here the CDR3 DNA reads TGTGCCAGCAGCTTAGGGGCAGGGGCTGGAAACACCATATATTTT.

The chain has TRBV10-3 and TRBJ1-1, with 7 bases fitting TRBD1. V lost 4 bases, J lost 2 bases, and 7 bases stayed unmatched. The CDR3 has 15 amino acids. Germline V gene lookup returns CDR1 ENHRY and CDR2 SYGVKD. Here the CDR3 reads CAISGLQGTNTEAFF. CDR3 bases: TGTGCCATCAGTGGACTACAGGGGACTAACACTGAAGCTTTCTTT.

The CDR3 here is CASSEHNSYEQYF. The CDR3 DNA reads TGTGCCAGCAGTGAACACAACAGCTACGAGCAGTACTTC. The chain has TRBV6-1 and TRBJ2-7, with unresolved D. The germline gives CDR1 MNHNS, CDR2 SASEGT. The CDR3 is 13 residues long. The V end lost 2 bases, the J end lost 3 bases, and 8 bases lay between the germline ends.

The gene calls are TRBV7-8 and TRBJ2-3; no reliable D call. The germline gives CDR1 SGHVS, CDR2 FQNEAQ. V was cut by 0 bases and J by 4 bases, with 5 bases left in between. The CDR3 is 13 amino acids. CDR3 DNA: TGTGCCAGCAGCTTAGCGCCGGCAGATACGCAGTATTTT. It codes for CASSLAPADTQYF.

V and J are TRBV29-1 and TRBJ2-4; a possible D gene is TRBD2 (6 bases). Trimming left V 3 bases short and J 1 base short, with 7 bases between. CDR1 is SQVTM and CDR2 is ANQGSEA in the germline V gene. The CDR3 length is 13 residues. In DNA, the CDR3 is TGCAGCGTTGAGGCGGGGGCCAAAAACATTCAGTACTTC. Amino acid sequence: CSVEAGAKNIQYF.

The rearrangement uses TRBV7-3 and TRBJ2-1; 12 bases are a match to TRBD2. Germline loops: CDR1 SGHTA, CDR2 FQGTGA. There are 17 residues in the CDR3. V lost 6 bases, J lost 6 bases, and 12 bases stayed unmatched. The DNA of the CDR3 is TGTGCCAGCAGGCCCAAGCCGACTAGCGGGAGAGTCAATGAGCAGTTCTTC. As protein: CASRPKPTSGRVNEQFF.

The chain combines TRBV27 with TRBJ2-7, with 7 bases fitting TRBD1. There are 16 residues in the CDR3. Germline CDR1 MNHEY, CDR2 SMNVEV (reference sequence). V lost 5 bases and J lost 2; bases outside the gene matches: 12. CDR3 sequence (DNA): TGTGCCAGCAGTCCCGATCCGACAGGGACAACCTACGAGCAGTACTTC. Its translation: CASSPDPTGTTYEQYF.

CDR3 residues: CSASFGGDSDTQYF. The CDR3 DNA follows: TGCAGTGCTAGTTTCGGCGGGGACTCAGATACGCAGTATTTT. This chain joins TRBV20-1 and TRBJ2-3, with D perhaps TRBD2 (6 bases). CDR3 length: 14 amino acids. The ends were cut back, 3 bases at V and 4 bases at J, with 14 bases in the middle. Germline V gene lookup returns CDR1 DFQATT and CDR2 SNEGSKA (reference sequence).

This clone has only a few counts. CDR3 DNA: TGTGCCAGCATAACGGGAGGGTTTCAAAGCGAGCAGTACTTC. It specifies CASITGGFQSEQYF. The gene calls are TRBV7-9 and TRBJ2-7; 8 bases map to TRBD2. Germline-derived CDR1 and CDR2 are SEHNR and FQNEAQ (reference sequence). The CDR3 sequence is 14 residues long. V shed 7 bases and J 6 bases; nucleotides not matched to a gene: 11.

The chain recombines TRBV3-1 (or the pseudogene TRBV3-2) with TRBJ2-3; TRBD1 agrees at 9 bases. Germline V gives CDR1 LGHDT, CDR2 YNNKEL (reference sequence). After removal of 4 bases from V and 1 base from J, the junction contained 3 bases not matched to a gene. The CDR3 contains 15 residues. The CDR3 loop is CASSLRTGGTDTQYF. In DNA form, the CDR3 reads TGTGCCAGCAGCCTTAGGACAGGGGGCACAGATACGCAGTATTTT.

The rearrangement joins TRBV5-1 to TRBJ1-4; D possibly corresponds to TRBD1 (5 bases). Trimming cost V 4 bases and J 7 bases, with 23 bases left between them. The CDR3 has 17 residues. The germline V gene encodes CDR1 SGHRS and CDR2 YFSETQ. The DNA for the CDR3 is TGCGCCAGCAGCCCGGGGGGTACGCGTGGGACCGCTGAAAAACTGTTTTTT. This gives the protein CASSPGGTRGTAEKLFF.

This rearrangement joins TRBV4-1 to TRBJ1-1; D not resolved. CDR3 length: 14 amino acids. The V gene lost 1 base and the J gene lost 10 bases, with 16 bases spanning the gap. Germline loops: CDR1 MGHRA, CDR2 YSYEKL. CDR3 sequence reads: CASSQGVLARGAFF. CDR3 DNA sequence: TGCGCCAGCAGCCAAGGGGTTTTGGCGCGGGGAGCTTTCTTT.

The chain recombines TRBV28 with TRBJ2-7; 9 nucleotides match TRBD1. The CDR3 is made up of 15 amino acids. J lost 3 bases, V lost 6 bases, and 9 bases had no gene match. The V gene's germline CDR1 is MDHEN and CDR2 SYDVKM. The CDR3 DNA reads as TGTGCCAGCAGCCTCACAGGGGGCAGTAGCTACGAGCAGTACTTC. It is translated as CASSLTGGSSYEQYF.

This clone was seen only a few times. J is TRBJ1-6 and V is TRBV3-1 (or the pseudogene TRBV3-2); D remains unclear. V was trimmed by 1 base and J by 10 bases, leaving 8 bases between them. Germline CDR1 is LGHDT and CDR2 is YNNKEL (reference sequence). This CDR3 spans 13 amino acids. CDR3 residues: CASSQVEGSPLHF. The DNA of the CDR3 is TGTGCCAGCAGCCAAGTTGAGGGATCACCCCTCCACTTT.

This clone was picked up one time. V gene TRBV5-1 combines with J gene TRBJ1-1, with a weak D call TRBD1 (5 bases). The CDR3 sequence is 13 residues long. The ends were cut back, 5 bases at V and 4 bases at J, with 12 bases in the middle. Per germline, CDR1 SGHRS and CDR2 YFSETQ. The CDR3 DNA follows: TGCGCCAGCAGAACGGGGGTAATCACTGAAGCTTTCTTT. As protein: CASRTGVITEAFF.

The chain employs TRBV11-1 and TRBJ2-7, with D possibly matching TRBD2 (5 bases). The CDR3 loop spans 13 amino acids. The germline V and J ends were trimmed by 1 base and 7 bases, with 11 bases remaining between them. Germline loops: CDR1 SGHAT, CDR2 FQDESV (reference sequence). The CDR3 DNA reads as TGTGCCAGCAGCTTAGACCAGGCGGGTGAGCAGTACTTC. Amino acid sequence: CASSLDQAGEQYF.

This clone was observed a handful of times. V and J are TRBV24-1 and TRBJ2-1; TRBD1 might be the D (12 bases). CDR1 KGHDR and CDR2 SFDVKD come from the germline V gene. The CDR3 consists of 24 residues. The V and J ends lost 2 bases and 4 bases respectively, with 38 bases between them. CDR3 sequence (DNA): TGTGCCACCAGTGATTCCACCGGGACAGGGGGCGTCAGGCTAGCGGGAGGATCTTACAATGAGCAGTTCTTC. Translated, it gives CATSDSTGTGGVRLAGGSYNEQFF.

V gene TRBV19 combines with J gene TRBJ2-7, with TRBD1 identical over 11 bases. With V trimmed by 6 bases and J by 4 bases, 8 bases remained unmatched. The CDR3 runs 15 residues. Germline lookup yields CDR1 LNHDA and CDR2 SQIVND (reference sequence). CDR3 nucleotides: TGTGCCAGTAGAGACCGGGACAGGGGGGATTACGAGCAGTACTTC. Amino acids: CASRDRDRGDYEQYF.

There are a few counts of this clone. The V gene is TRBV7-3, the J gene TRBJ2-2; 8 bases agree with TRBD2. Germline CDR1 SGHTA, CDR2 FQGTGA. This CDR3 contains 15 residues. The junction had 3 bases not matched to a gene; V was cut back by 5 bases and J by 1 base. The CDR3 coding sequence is TGTGCCAGCAGCCAACTAGCGGAGAACACCGGGGAGCTGTTTTTT. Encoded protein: CASSQLAENTGELFF.

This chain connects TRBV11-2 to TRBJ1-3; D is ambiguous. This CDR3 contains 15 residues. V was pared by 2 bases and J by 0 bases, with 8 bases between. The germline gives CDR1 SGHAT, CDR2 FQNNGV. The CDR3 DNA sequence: TGTGCCAGCAGCTTAAACAGAAACTCTGGAAACACCATATATTTT. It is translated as CASSLNRNSGNTIYF.

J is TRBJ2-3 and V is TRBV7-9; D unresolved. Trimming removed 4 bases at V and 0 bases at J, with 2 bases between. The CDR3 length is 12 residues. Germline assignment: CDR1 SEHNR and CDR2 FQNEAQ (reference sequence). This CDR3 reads CASSSSTDTQYF. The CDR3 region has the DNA TGTGCCAGCAGCTCTAGCACAGATACGCAGTATTTT.

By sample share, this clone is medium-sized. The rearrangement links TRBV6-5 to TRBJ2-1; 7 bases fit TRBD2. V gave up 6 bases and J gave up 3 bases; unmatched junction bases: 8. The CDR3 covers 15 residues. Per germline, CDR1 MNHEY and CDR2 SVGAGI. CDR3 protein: CASSQSSGDYNEQFF. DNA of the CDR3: TGTGCCAGCAGCCAATCTAGCGGCGACTACAATGAGCAGTTCTTC.

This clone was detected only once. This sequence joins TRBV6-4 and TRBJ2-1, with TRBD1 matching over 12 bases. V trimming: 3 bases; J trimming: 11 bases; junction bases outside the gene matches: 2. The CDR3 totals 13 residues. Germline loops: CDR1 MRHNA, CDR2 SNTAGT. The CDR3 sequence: CASSEGTGGKQFF. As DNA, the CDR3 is TGTGCCAGCAGTGAGGGGACAGGGGGCAAGCAGTTCTTC.